This TCR beta chain was observed in a study of OX40 agonist ivuxolimab in advanced cancers. Study information: Dose-escalation patients had hepatocellular carcinoma, melanoma, renal cell or head and neck cancer. Study-wide results and limits: Dosing at 0.1 to 3.0 mg/kg was accompanied by clonal expansion of CD4+ and CD8+ blood T cells by week 6.

Here immunoSEQ multiplex PCR was the method, and the copy in TCRdb shows in-frame clones only, minus some. Of about 70,000 clones in the sample, 80% to 95% were seen once. The CDR3 extends over 16 amino acids. V dropped 3 bases and J dropped 7; count of bases not matched to a gene: 6. Germline V gene data show CDR1 as MNHNS and CDR2 as SASEGT. On this clone itself: Its antigen remains unidentified.

The chain combines TRBV6-1 with TRBJ2-2; TRBD2 matches at 12 bases. The receptor was derived from an adult with an advanced solid tumor such as melanoma, head and neck, liver or kidney cancer. Sequencing used CD4+ or CD8+ T cells sorted from blood, obtained in a trial of the OX40 agonist ivuxolimab. CDR3 protein: CASSDLAGGQGGELFF. Here the CDR3 DNA reads TGTGCCAGCAGTGACCTAGCGGGGGGGCAAGGCGGGGAGCTGTTTTTT.